The 2 T cell receptor beta chains given below trace back to one sample, sequenced in a study of blood T cell repertoires in COVID-19. The assay was immunoSEQ multiplex PCR, and TCRdb's table has in-frame clones only and misses some. The sample shows 150,000 to 200,000 clones, roughly 86% of them seen only once. The specimen was PBMCs or T cells enriched from blood (not recorded which). These receptors came from a woman aged 40 to 50 in a cohort exposed to, infected with or recovered from COVID-19 (not recorded which).

This clone has just a few counts. V and J are TRBV5-4 and TRBJ2-1; 12 bases are a match to TRBD2. The CDR3 length is 15 residues. The ends lost 4 bases at V and 7 bases at J; junction bases unmatched: 6. From germline, CDR1 is SGHNT and CDR2 YYREEE (reference sequence). The CDR3 bases are TGTGCCAGCAGCCCCCGGACTAGCGGGAAGAATGAGCAGTTCTTC. Amino acids: CASSPRTSGKNEQFF.

CDR3: CASSYTAGVEQFF. Written as DNA, the CDR3 is TGTGCCAGCAGTTACACGGCCGGGGTTGAGCAGTTCTTC. The gene calls are TRBV6-5 and TRBJ2-1, with TRBD2 as a possible D gene (5 bases). The V end was cut by 2 bases, the J end by 9 bases, with 11 bases between. CDR3 size: 13 residues. Germline lookup yields CDR1 MNHEY and CDR2 SVGAGI.